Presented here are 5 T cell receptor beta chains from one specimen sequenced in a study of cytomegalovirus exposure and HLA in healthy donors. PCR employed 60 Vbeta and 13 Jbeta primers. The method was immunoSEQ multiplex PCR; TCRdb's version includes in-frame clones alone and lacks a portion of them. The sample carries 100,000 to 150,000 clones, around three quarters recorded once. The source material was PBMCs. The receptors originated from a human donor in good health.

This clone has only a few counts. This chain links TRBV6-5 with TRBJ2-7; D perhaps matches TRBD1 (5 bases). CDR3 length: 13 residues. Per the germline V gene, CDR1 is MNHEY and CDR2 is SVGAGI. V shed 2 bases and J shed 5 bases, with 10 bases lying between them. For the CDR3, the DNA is TGTGCCAGCAGTTACAAGGCAGGGAACGAGCAGTACTTC. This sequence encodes CASSYKAGNEQYF.

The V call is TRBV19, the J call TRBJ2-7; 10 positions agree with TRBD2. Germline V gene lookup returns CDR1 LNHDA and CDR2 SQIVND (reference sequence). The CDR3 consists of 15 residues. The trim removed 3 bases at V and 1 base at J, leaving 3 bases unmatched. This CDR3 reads CASSMPSGGSYEQYF. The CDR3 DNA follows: TGTGCCAGTAGTATGCCTAGCGGGGGATCCTACGAGCAGTACTTC. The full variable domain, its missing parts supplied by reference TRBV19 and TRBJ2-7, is DGGITQSPKYLFRKEGQNVTLSCEQNLNHDAMYWYRQDPGQGLRLIYYSQIVNDFQKGDIAEGYSVSREKKESFPLTVTSAQKNPTAFYLCASSMPSGGSYEQYFGPGTRLTVT.

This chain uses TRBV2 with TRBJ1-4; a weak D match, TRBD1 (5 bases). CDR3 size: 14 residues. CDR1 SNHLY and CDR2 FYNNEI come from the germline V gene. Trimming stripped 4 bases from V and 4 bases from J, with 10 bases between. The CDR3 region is CASSGGRDNEKLFF. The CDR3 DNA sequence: TGTGCCAGCAGTGGGGGCAGGGATAATGAAAAACTGTTTTTT.

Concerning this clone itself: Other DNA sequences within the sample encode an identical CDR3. CDR3: CASSLAGPSTDTQYF. CDR3 in DNA: TGTGCCAGCAGTTTAGCGGGGCCAAGCACAGATACGCAGTATTTT. The V and J genes are TRBV28 and TRBJ2-3, with a possible D match to TRBD2 (6 bases). CDR3 length equals 15 residues. V lost 2 bases and J lost 0, with 9 bases in between. Germline loops: CDR1 MDHEN, CDR2 SYDVKM.

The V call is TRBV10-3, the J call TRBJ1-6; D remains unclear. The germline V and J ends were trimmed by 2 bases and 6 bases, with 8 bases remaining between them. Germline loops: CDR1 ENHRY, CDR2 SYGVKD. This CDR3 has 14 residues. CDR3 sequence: CAISEVAGNSPLHF. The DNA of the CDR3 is TGTGCCATCAGTGAGGTGGCAGGTAATTCACCCCTCCACTTT.